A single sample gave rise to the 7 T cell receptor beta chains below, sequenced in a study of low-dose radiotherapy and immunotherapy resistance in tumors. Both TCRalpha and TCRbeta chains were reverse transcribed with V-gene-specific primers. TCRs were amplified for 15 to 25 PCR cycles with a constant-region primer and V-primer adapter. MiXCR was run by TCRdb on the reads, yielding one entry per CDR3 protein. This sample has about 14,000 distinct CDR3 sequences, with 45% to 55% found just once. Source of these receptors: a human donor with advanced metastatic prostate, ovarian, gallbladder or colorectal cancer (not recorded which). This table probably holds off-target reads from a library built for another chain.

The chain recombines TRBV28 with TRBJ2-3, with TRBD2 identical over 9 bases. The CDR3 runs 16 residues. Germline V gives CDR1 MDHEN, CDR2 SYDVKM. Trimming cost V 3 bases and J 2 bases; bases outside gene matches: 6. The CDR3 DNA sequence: TGTGCCAGCAGTTTGACGCGGGGGGGGATCACAGATACGCAGTATTTT. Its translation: CASSLTRGGITDTQYF.

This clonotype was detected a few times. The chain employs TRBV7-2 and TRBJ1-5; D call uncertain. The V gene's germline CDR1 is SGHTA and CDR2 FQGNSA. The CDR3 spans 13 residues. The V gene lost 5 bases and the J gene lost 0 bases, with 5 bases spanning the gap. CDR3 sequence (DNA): TGTGCCAGCAGCGCCTATAGCAATCAGCCCCAGCATTTT. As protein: CASSAYSNQPQHF.

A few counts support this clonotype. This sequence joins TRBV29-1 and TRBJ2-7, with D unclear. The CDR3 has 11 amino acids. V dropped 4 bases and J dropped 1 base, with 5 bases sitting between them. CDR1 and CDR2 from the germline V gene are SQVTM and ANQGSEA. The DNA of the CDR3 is TGCAGCGTTGCTAATTCCTACGAGCAGTACTTC. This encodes CSVANSYEQYF.

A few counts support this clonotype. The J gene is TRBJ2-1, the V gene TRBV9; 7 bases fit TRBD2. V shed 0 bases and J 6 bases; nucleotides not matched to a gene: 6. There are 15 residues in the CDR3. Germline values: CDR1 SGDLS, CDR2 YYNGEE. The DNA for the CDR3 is TGTGCCAGCAGCGTAGAGGGAGGGCGAGCCAATGAGCAGTTCTTC. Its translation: CASSVEGGRANEQFF.

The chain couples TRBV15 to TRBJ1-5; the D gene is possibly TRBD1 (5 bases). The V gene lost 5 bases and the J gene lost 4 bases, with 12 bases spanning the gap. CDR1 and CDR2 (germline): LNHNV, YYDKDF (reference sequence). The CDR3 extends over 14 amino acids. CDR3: CATSRWGENQPQHF. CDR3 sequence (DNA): TGTGCCACCAGCCGTTGGGGGGAGAATCAGCCCCAGCATTTT.

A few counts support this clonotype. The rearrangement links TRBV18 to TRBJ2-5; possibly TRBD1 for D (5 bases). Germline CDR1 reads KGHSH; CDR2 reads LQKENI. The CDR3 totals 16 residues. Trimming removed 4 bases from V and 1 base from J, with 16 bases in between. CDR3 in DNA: TGTGCCAGCTCACAAACATTTCCAGGGCTCCAAGAGACCCAGTACTTC. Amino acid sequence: CASSQTFPGLQETQYF.

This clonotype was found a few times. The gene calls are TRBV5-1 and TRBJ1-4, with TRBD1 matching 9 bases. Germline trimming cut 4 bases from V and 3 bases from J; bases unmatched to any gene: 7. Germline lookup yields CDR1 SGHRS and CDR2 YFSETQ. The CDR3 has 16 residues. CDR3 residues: CASSVGTGPSNEKLFF. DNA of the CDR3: TGCGCCAGCAGCGTCGGGACAGGGCCGTCTAATGAAAAACTGTTTTTT.